A single sample gave rise to the 18 T cell receptor beta chains below, sequenced in a study of T cell responses to AZD1222 COVID-19 vaccine. The repertoire was sequenced with immunoSEQ multiplex PCR; TCRdb's copy has only in-frame clones and lacks some. The sample has 130,000 or so clones, roughly nine tenths seen once. This specimen consisted of peripheral blood, obtained on day 0 of AZD1222 vaccination. These receptors were obtained from an adult in good health.

The chain joins TRBV19 to TRBJ1-4, with D perhaps matching TRBD1 (5 bases). The germline V gene encodes CDR1 LNHDA and CDR2 SQIVND (reference sequence). The CDR3 length is 14 residues. The V end lost 5 bases, the J end lost 8 bases, and 15 bases lay between the germline ends. In nucleotides, the CDR3 is TGTGCCAGTAGTTTTTCCGGGGGAGAAGAAAAACTGTTTTTT. Translated, it gives CASSFSGGEEKLFF.

This chain connects TRBV9 to TRBJ2-3; no reliable D call. Germline CDR1 reads SGDLS; CDR2 reads YYNGEE. CDR3 length: 13 residues. V lost 0 bases and J 0 bases, leaving 2 bases between the germline ends. DNA for the CDR3: TGTGCCAGCAGCGTAGGAAGCACAGATACGCAGTATTTT. Translation: CASSVGSTDTQYF.

The sample holds one count of this clone. This rearrangement joins TRBV3-1 (or the pseudogene TRBV3-2) to TRBJ2-7; 7 nucleotides agree with TRBD1. The CDR3 has 12 residues. Germline V gives CDR1 LGHDT, CDR2 YNNKEL (reference sequence). V lost 6 bases and J lost 5; bases outside the gene matches: 4. The DNA for the CDR3 is TGTGCCAGCAGTCGGGACAGCAACGAGCAGTACTTC. Translating it yields CASSRDSNEQYF.

The genes are TRBV6-6 and TRBJ2-2; D gene ambiguous. The germline gives CDR1 MNHNY, CDR2 SVGAGI (reference sequence). V lost 6 bases and J lost 0, with 14 bases in between. This CDR3 has 16 residues. Here the CDR3 DNA reads TGTGCCAGCAGGGACCTTGGGGTGGCGAACACCGGGGAGCTGTTTTTT. Translation: CASRDLGVANTGELFF.

The chain carries TRBV19 and TRBJ1-5; weak D call: TRBD1 (6 bases). Germline V gives CDR1 LNHDA, CDR2 SQIVND (reference sequence). V was pared by 0 bases and J by 9 bases, with 12 bases between. This CDR3 comprises 14 residues. The DNA for the CDR3 is TGTGCCAGTAGTATAGAGAACAGGGCCCGGCCCCAGCATTTT. Protein: CASSIENRARPQHF.

This sequence joins TRBV19 and TRBJ1-5; tentatively, D is TRBD1 (5 bases). V lost 9 bases and J 7 bases, leaving 16 bases between the germline ends. The V gene's germline CDR1 is LNHDA and CDR2 SQIVND (reference sequence). CDR3 length equals 13 residues. This CDR3 is CASGGRGSQPQHF. The CDR3 DNA reads as TGTGCCAGCGGGGGTCGGGGTAGCCAGCCCCAGCATTTT.

Written as DNA, the CDR3 is TGTGCCAGCAGCACGACGCTGGGACTAGCGGGAGGGCCGGCCCCAATATCCGAGCAGTTCTTC. Translating it yields CASSTTLGLAGGPAPISEQFF. The chain is built from TRBV9 and TRBJ2-1, with 16 positions matching TRBD2. This CDR3 has 21 amino acids. J was trimmed by 10 bases and V by 4 bases; bases with no gene match: 23. Germline assignment: CDR1 SGDLS and CDR2 YYNGEE.

The rearrangement links TRBV5-1 to TRBJ2-1, with D maybe TRBD1 (6 bases). Trimming pared 3 bases from V and 6 bases from J, leaving 13 bases between. The CDR3 spans 14 residues. Germline loops: CDR1 SGHRS, CDR2 YFSETQ. The CDR3 DNA reads as TGCGCCAGCAGCTCCCAGGGGACCTTCAATGAGCAGTTCTTC. Encoded protein: CASSSQGTFNEQFF.

A word on this clone: Other DNA sequences in this sample translate to the same CDR3. This chain links TRBV11-2 with TRBJ1-1; D gene uncertain. The CDR3 contains 13 residues. Trimming took 3 bases from V and 2 from J, leaving 7 bases between them. In germline, CDR1 is SGHAT, CDR2 FQNNGV. CDR3 in DNA: TGTGCCAGCAGCTTTAGCGAAAACACTGAAGCTTTCTTT. This gives the protein CASSFSENTEAFF. The variable domain in full, completed from reference TRBV11-2 and TRBJ1-1, reads EAGVAQSPRYKIIEKRQSVAFWCNPISGHATLYWYQQILGQGPKLLIQFQNNGVVDDSQLPKDRFSAERLKGVDSTLKIQPAKLEDSAVYLCASSFSENTEAFFGQGTRLTVV.

The chain recombines TRBV28 with TRBJ2-7; D is perhaps TRBD2 (5 bases). V lost 2 bases and J lost 0, with 11 bases in between. This CDR3 contains 15 residues. CDR1 is MDHEN and CDR2 is SYDVKM in the germline V gene. CDR3 nucleotides: TGTGCCAGCAGTTTAGTCGGGATGAGCTCCTACGAGCAGTACTTC. It is translated as CASSLVGMSSYEQYF.

The V and J genes are TRBV7-2 and TRBJ2-3, with D unclear. The germline CDR1 and CDR2 sequences are SGHTA and FQGNSA. This CDR3 is 17 amino acids long. Between the trimmed V and J ends, which lost 6 bases and 0 bases, there was a span of 19 bases. Written as DNA, the CDR3 is TGTGCCAGCAGACAAGGGCCAAATCTTTATAGCACAGATACGCAGTATTTT. Its protein product is CASRQGPNLYSTDTQYF.

The rearrangement links TRBV19 to TRBJ2-6; TRBD1 is a possible D gene (5 bases). In germline, CDR1 is LNHDA, CDR2 SQIVND (reference sequence). The CDR3 covers 17 residues. V was pared by 7 bases and J by 0 bases, with 16 bases between. The CDR3 protein is CASTLGRVVSGANVLTF. The CDR3 nucleotides read TGTGCCAGTACTCTGGGCAGGGTCGTCTCTGGGGCCAACGTCCTGACTTTC. Drawing the rest from reference TRBV19 and TRBJ2-6, the complete variable domain is DGGITQSPKYLFRKEGQNVTLSCEQNLNHDAMYWYRQDPGQGLRLIYYSQIVNDFQKGDIAEGYSVSREKKESFPLTVTSAQKNPTAFYLCASTLGRVVSGANVLTFGAGSRLTVL.

The genes are TRBV28 and TRBJ2-1, with 14 bases fitting TRBD2. The length of the CDR3 is 19 residues. V lost 4 bases to trimming and J lost 9 bases; unmatched junction nucleotides: 17. CDR1 MDHEN and CDR2 SYDVKM come from the germline V gene. For the CDR3, the DNA is TGTGCCAGCAGTTCTAGGGGGCTGGCGGGACTAGCGGGAGAACGTGAGCAGTTCTTC. This sequence encodes CASSSRGLAGLAGEREQFF. The full variable domain, with the rest looked up from reference TRBV28 and TRBJ2-1, is DVKVTQSSRYLVKRTGEKVFLECVQDMDHENMFWYRQDPGLGLRLIYFSYDVKMKEKGDIPEGYSVSREKKERFSLILESASTNQTSMYLCASSSRGLAGLAGEREQFFGPGTRLTVL.

This chain connects TRBV7-3 to TRBJ1-1; TRBD1 matches 10 bases. Trimming cost V 4 bases and J 4 bases; bases outside gene matches: 9. This CDR3 has 16 residues. Germline lookup yields CDR1 SGHTA and CDR2 FQGTGA. CDR3 amino acids: CASSYKTGGSGTEAFF. The CDR3, as DNA: TGTGCCAGCAGCTATAAGACAGGGGGCAGCGGCACTGAAGCTTTCTTT.

This clone is a singleton in its sample. The gene calls are TRBV4-1 and TRBJ1-2; D is unresolved. The CDR3 totals 13 residues. V lost 1 base and J lost 3, with 6 bases in between. The V gene's germline CDR1 is MGHRA and CDR2 YSYEKL. The CDR3, as DNA: TGCGCCAGCAGCCAAGTACGAGACTATGGCTACACCTTC. Protein: CASSQVRDYGYTF.

The CDR3 DNA is TGCGCCAGCAGCCAAGATTGGAGGACTAGCGGAACAAGCTACGAGCAGTACTTC. Translation gives CASSQDWRTSGTSYEQYF. The rearrangement uses TRBV4-1 and TRBJ2-7; 10 bases line up with TRBD2. Looked up from germline, CDR1 is MGHRA and CDR2 is YSYEKL. The length of the CDR3 is 18 residues. V was clipped by 0 bases and J by 3 bases; unmatched bases: 11.

The sample holds a few counts of this clone. The chain carries TRBV6-6 and TRBJ1-2, with 7 bases matching TRBD1. CDR1 and CDR2 (germline): MNHNY, SVGAGI (reference sequence). Trimming at V came to 6 bases and at J to 8 bases, leaving 12 bases not matched to a gene. The CDR3 sequence is 14 residues long. CDR3 nucleotides: TGTGCCAGCAGCCTACGACAGGGAACGGGCGGCTACACCTTC. This encodes CASSLRQGTGGYTF.

As DNA, the CDR3 is TGTGCCAGCAGTTCTTTGGGTAGGGGGGCCAGGAGCAATCAGCCCCAGCATTTT. It specifies CASSSLGRGARSNQPQHF. The rearrangement links TRBV27 to TRBJ1-5, with a weak D call TRBD1 (6 bases). CDR3 length equals 18 residues. Germline-derived CDR1 and CDR2 are MNHEY and SMNVEV (reference sequence). V was clipped by 4 bases and J by 1 base, with 20 bases between them.